This TCR beta chain was sequenced in a study of Tregs in tolerant kidney transplant recipients. Study-wide results and caveats: Expanding Tregs on activated donor B cells appeared to best identify donor-specific TCRbeta clones. Nucleotide sequences could not be compared across some patients' samples due to primer changes. No direct test of biological reproducibility was done here.

The CDR3 is made up of 18 amino acids. From germline, CDR1 is SGHTA and CDR2 FQGNSA. The J segment lost 4 bases and the V segment lost 0 bases, leaving 9 bases of the junction unmatched. A word on this clone: Its antigen is unidentified.

Mixed chimerism was transient after nonmyeloablative marrow transplants from related graft donors. Thawed PBMCs were FACS-sorted into unstimulated CD4+CD25+CD127- regulatory T cells, CD4+CD25- non-regulatory cells, CD4 and CD8 cells. Measured with immunoSEQ multiplex PCR; TCRdb has only the in-frame clones, and not every one. The sample lists tens of thousands of clones, roughly nine tenths occurring once. This TCR was recovered from a human patient who received a combined kidney and bone marrow transplant. The T cells may partly be graft donor cells. The starting material was CD4+ T cells from blood (PBMCs), obtained 24 months after the transplant. The chain links TRBV7-2 to TRBJ2-2; 9 bases are a match to TRBD2. The CDR3: CASSLAGRGLAGTGELFF. DNA for the CDR3: TGTGCCAGCAGCTTAGCGGGGCGGGGACTAGCAGGCACCGGGGAGCTGTTTTTT.